This T cell receptor (beta chain) is from a study of CD8+ T cells in alopecia areata. Remarks on this clone: Its antigen is unidentified.

cDNA serving as the sequencing template came from extracted, reverse transcribed RNA. Libraries were prepared by immunoSEQ multiplex PCR; TCRdb keeps only in-frame clonotypes and omits some of them. The sample consists of under 350,000 clones, over 45% of them appearing once. Study-level results: In blood and scalp, many expanded lesional clones persisted during tofacitinib.

The treatment: oral pan-JAK inhibitor, 5-10 mg twice daily. The study team obtained lesional scalp punch biopsies and peripheral blood from alopecia areata patients. The sequence derives from a human donor with alopecia areata. This sample comprised CD4+ T cells sorted from blood, obtained at week 24, from a patient treated with tofacitinib.

CDR3 DNA sequence: TGTGCCAGCAGCCCCGACCCCAGGGTGTCCACCGGGGAGCTGTTTTTT. Its protein product is CASSPDPRVSTGELFF. This chain links TRBV5-6 with TRBJ2-2, with D maybe TRBD1 (5 bases). The CDR3 is 16 amino acids. Germline CDR1 reads SGHDT; CDR2 reads YYEEEE. V gave up 4 bases and J gave up 4 bases, with 17 bases separating them.